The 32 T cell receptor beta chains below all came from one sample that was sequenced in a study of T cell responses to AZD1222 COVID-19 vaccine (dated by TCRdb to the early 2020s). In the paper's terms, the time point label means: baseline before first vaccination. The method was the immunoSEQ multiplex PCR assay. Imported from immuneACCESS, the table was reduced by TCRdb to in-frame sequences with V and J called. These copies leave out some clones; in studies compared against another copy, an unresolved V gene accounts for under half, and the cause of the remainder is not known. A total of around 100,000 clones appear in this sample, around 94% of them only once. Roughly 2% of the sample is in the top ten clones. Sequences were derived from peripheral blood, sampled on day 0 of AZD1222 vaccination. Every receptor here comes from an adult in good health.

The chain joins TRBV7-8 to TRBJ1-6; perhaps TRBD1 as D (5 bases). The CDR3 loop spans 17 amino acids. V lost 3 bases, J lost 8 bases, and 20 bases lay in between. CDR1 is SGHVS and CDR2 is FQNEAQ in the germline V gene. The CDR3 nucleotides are TGTGCCAGCAGCTTGACGAGCAGGGCCGGTGTACATTCACCCCTCCACTTT. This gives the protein CASSLTSRAGVHSPLHF.

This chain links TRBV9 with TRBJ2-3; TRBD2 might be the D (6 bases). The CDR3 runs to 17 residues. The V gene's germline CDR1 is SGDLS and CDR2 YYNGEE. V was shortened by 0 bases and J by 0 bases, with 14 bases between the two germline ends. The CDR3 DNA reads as TGTGCCAGCAGCGTAGTTAGGAGCGGGTATAGCACAGATACGCAGTATTTT. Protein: CASSVVRSGYSTDTQYF.

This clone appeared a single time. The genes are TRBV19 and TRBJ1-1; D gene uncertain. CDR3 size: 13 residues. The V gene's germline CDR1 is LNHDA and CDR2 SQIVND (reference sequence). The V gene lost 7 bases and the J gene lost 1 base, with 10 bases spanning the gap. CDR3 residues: CASIPAPNTEAFF. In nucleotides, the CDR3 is TGTGCCAGTATTCCCGCCCCGAACACTGAAGCTTTCTTT. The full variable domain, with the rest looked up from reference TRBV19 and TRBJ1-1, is DGGITQSPKYLFRKEGQNVTLSCEQNLNHDAMYWYRQDPGQGLRLIYYSQIVNDFQKGDIAEGYSVSREKKESFPLTVTSAQKNPTAFYLCASIPAPNTEAFFGQGTRLTVV.

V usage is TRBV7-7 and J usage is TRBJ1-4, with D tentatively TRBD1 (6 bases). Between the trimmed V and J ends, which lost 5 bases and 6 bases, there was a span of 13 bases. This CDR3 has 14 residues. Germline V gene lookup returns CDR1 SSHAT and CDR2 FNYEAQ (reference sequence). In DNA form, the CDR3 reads TGTGCCAGCAGCCGCGGGGGGGCGGATGAAAAACTGTTTTTT. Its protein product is CASSRGGADEKLFF. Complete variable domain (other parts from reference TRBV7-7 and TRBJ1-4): GAGVSQSPRYKVTKRGQDVTLRCDPISSHATLYWYQQALGQGPEFLTYFNYEAQPDKSGLPSDRFSAERPEGSISTLTIQRTEQRDSAMYRCASSRGGADEKLFFGSGTQLSVL.

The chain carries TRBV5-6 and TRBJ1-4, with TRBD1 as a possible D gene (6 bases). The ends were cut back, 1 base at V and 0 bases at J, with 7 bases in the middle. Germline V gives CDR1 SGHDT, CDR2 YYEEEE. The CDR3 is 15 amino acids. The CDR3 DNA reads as TGTGCCAGCAGCTTGAGGGGGTCAACTAATGAAAAACTGTTTTTT. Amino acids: CASSLRGSTNEKLFF.

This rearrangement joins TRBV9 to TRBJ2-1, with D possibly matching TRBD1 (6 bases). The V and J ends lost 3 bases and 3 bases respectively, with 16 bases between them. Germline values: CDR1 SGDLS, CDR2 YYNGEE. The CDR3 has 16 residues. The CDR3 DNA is TGTGCCAGCAGCGGACCAACAGGGAAAAGCTACAATGAGCAGTTCTTC. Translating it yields CASSGPTGKSYNEQFF.

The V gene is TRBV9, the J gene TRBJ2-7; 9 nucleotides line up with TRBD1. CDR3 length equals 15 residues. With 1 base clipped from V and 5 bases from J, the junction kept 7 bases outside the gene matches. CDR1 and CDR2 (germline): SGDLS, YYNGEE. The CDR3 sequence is CASSVSPGQGNEQYF. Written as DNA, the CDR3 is TGTGCCAGCAGCGTATCTCCGGGACAGGGAAACGAGCAGTACTTC. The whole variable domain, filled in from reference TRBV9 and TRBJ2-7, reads DSGVTQTPKHLITATGQRVTLRCSPRSGDLSVYWYQQSLDQGLQFLIQYYNGEERAKGNILERFSAQQFPDLHSELNLSSLELGDSALYFCASSVSPGQGNEQYFGPGTRLTVT.

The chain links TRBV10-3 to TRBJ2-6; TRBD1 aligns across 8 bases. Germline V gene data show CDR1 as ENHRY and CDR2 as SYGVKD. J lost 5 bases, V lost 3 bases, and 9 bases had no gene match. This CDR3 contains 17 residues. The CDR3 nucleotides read TGTGCCATCAGTGATCGACAGGGGCTGGTGAGGGCCAACGTCCTGACTTTC. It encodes CAISDRQGLVRANVLTF.

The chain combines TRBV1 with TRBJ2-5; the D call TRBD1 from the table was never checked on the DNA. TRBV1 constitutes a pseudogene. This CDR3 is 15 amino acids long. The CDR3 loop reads CTSSRSTGGGETQYF. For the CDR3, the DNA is TGCACCAGCAGCCGATCGACAGGGGGCGGGGAGACCCAGTACTTC.

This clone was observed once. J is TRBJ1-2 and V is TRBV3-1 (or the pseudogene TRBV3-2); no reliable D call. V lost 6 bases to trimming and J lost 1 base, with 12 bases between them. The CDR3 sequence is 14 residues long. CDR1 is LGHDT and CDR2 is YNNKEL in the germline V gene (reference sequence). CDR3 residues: CASSQKRNNYGYTF. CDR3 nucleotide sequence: TGTGCCAGCAGTCAGAAAAGGAATAACTATGGCTACACCTTC.

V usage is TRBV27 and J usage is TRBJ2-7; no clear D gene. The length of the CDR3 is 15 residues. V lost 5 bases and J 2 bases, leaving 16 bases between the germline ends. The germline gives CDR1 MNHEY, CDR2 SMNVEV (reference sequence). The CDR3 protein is CASSRAITSPYEQYF. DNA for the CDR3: TGTGCCAGCAGTAGAGCGATTACTTCGCCCTACGAGCAGTACTTC.

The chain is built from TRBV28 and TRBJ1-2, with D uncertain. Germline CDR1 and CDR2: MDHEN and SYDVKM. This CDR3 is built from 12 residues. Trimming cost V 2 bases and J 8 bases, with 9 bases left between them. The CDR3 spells CASSLEGVGYTF. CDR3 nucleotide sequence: TGTGCCAGCAGTTTAGAGGGTGTGGGCTACACCTTC.

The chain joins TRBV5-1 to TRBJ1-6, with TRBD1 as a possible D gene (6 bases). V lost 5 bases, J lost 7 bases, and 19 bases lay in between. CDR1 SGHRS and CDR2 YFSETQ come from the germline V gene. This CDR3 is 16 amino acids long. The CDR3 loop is CASSPPGETGNSPLHF. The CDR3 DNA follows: TGCGCCAGCAGTCCACCAGGGGAAACTGGGAATTCACCCCTCCACTTT. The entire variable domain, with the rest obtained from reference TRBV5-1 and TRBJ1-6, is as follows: KAGVTQTPRYLIKTRGQQVTLSCSPISGHRSVSWYQQTPGQGLQFLFEYFSETQRNKGNFPGRFSGRQFSNSRSEMNVSTLELGDSALYLCASSPPGETGNSPLHFGNGTRLTVT.

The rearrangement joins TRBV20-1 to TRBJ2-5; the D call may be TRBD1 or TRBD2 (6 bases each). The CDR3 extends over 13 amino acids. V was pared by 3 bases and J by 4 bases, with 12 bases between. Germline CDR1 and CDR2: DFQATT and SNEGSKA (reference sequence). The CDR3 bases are TGCAGTGCTAGTCTTACGGGGGCAGAGACCCAGTACTTC. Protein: CSASLTGAETQYF.

CDR3 in DNA: TGTGCCAGCAGGGACCCCAAGCTCTTGGGCAATCAGCCCCAGCATTTT. Encoded protein: CASRDPKLLGNQPQHF. V usage is TRBV7-9 and J usage is TRBJ1-5, with D unresolved. Per the germline V gene, CDR1 is SEHNR and CDR2 is FQNEAQ (reference sequence). This CDR3 comprises 16 residues. V lost 6 bases and J lost 2, with 17 bases in between.

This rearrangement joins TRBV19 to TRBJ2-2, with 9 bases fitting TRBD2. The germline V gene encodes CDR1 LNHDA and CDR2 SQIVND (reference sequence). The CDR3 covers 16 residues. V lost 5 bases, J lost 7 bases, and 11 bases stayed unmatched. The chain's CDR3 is CASSPLSSGEGGELFF. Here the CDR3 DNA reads TGTGCCAGTAGTCCCCTTTCTAGCGGGGAAGGCGGGGAGCTGTTTTTT.

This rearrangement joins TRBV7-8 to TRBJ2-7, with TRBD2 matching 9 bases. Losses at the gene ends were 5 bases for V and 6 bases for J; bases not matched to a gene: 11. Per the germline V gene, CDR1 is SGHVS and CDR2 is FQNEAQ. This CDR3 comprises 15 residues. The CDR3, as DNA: TGTGCCAGCAGCAACCAGCGGGAGGAGCCCGGCGAGCAGTACTTC. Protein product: CASSNQREEPGEQYF.

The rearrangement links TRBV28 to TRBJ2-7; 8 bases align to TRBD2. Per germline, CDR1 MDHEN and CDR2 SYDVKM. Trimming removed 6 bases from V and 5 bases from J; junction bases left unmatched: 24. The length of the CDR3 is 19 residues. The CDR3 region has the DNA TGTGCCAGCAGCCGACCGTACCTCCGACCGCCGGGGGGGAGCGACGAGCAGTACTTC. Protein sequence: CASSRPYLRPPGGSDEQYF.

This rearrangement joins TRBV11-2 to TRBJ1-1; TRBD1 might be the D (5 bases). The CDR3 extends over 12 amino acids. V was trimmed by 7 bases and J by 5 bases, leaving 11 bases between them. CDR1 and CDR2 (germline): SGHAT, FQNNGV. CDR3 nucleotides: TGTGCCAGCACACCGGGGGGGACTGAAGCTTTCTTT. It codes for CASTPGGTEAFF.

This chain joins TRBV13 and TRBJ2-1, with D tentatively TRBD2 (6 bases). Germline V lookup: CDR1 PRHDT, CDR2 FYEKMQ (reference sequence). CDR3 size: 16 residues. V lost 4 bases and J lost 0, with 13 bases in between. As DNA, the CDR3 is TGTGCCAGCAGCTCGGGACTTTCTCTCTCCTACAATGAGCAGTTCTTC. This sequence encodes CASSSGLSLSYNEQFF.

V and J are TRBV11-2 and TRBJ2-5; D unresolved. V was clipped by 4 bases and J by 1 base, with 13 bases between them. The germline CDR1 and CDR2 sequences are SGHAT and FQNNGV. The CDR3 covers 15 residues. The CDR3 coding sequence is TGTGCCAGCAGCTCAAGAGGCGAGCCCCAAGAGACCCAGTACTTC. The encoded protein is CASSSRGEPQETQYF.

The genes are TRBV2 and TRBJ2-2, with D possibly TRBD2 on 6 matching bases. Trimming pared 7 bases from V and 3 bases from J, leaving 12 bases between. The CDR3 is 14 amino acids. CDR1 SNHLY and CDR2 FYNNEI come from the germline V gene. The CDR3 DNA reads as TGTGCCAGCATACGGGACTTACACACCGGGGAGCTGTTTTTT. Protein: CASIRDLHTGELFF.

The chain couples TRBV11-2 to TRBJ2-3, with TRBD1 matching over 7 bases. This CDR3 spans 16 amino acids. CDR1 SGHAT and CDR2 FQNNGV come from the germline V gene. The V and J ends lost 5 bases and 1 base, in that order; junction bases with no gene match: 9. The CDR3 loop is CASSTLRGRRTDTQYF. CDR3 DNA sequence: TGTGCCAGCAGCACTCTTAGGGGGCGGCGCACAGATACGCAGTATTTT.

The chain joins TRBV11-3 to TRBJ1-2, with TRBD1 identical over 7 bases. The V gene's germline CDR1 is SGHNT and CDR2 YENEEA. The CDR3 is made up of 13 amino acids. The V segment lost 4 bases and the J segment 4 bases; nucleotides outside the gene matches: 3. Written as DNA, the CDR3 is TGTGCCAGCAGCTCGGACAGGCTCTATGGCTACACCTTC. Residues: CASSSDRLYGYTF.

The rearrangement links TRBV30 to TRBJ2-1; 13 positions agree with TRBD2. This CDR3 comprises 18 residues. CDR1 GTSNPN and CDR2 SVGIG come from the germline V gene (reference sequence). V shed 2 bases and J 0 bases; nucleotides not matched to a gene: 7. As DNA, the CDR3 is TGTGCCTGGAGTTTACTAGCGGGGGGGGGAAGCTCCTACAATGAGCAGTTCTTC. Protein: CAWSLLAGGGSSYNEQFF. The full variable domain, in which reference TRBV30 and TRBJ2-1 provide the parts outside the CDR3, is SQTIHQWPATLVQPVGSPLSLECTVEGTSNPNLYWYRQAAGRGLQLLFYSVGIGQISSEVPQNLSASRPQDRQFILSSKKLLLSDSGFYLCAWSLLAGGGSSYNEQFFGPGTRLTVL.

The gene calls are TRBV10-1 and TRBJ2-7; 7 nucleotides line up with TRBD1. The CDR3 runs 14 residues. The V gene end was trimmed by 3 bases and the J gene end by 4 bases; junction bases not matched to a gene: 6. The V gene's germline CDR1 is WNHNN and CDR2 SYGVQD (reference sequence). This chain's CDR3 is CASSDPGRGYEQYF. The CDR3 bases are TGCGCCAGCAGTGACCCGGGCAGGGGGTACGAGCAGTACTTC.

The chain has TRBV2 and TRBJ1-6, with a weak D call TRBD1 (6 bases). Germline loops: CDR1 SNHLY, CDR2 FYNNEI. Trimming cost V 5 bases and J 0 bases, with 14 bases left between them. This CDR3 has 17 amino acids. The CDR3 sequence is CASSPNRVGSYNSPLHF. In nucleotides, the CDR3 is TGTGCCAGCAGTCCTAACAGGGTGGGCTCCTATAATTCACCCCTCCACTTT. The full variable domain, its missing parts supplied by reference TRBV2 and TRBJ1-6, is EPEVTQTPSHQVTQMGQEVILRCVPISNHLYFYWYRQILGQKVEFLVSFYNNEISEKSEIFDDQFSVERPDGSNFTLKIRSTKLEDSAMYFCASSPNRVGSYNSPLHFGNGTRLTVT.

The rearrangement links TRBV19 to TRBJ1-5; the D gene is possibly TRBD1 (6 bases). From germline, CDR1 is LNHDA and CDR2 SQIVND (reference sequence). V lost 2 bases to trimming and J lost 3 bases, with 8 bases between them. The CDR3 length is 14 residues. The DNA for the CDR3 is TGTGCCAGTAGTATACAGGGGAACAATCAGCCCCAGCATTTT. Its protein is CASSIQGNNQPQHF.

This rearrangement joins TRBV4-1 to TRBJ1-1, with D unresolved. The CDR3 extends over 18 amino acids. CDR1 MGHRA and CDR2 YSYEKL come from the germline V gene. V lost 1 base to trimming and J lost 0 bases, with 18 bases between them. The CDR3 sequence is CASSQGVSGPNMNTEAFF. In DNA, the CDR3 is TGCGCCAGCAGCCAAGGGGTCTCCGGGCCAAACATGAACACTGAAGCTTTCTTT.

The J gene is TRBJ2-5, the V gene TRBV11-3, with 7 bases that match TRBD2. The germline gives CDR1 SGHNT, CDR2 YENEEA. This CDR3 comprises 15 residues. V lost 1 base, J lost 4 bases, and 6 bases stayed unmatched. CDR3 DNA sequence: TGTGCCAGCAGCTTAGCGGCGGGGGTGGTAGAGACCCAGTACTTC. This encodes CASSLAAGVVETQYF.

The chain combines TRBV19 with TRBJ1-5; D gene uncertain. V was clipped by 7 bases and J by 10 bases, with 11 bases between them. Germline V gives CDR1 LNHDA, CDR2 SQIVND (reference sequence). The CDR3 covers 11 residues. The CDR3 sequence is CASMIPGPQHF. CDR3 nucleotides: TGTGCCAGTATGATCCCGGGCCCCCAGCATTTT. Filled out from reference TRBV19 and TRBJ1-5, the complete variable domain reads DGGITQSPKYLFRKEGQNVTLSCEQNLNHDAMYWYRQDPGQGLRLIYYSQIVNDFQKGDIAEGYSVSREKKESFPLTVTSAQKNPTAFYLCASMIPGPQHFGDGTRLSIL.

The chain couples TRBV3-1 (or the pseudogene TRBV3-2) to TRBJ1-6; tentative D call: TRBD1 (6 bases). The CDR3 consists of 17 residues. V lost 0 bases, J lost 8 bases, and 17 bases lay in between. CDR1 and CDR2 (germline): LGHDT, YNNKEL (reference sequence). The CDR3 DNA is TGTGCCAGCAGCCAAGATATTTCTCGGGGGGCCCATTCACCCCTCCACTTT. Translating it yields CASSQDISRGAHSPLHF.